The T cell receptor beta chain under discussion was sequenced for a study of EBV T-cell therapy then PD-1 blockade in nasopharyngeal carcinoma. In the case of this clone: Its target is not known.

Noted treatment: AdE1-LMPpoly-expanded autologous EBV-specific T-cell therapy followed by anti-PD-1 nivolumab. Clones were sequenced by immunoSEQ multiplex PCR, and TCRdb holds only the in-frame ones, with some missing. This table holds fewer than 20,000 clones, approximately 80% found once. The CDR3 consists of 18 residues. Germline CDR1 reads LGHDT; CDR2 reads YNNKEL (reference sequence). The V gene lost 0 bases and the J gene lost 0 bases, with 15 bases spanning the gap. This clonotype was obtained from a man aged 35 to 55 with nasopharyngeal carcinoma. The specimen comprised CD8+ T cells from blood, sampled at day 0 from a patient whose treatment included autologous EBV-specific T cells and nivolumab. V and J are TRBV3-1 (or the pseudogene TRBV3-2) and TRBJ1-5; tentative D call: TRBD1 (5 bases). CDR3 bases: TGTGCCAGCAGCCAAGATCCCCAGGGCGAGGTTAGCAATCAGCCCCAGCATTTT. Amino acids: CASSQDPQGEVSNQPQHF.